This is a list of T cell receptor beta chains from one sample in a study of CXCR3-negative and CXCR3-positive naive CD8 T cells. One entry per CDR3 protein, without DNA, is what TCRdb gives after re-calling the 5' RACE reads. The sample is made up of some 130,000 distinct CDR3 sequences, and the top ten hold 0.5% to 0.7% of it. The sample comprised naive CXCR3+ CD8+ T cells from blood. Every receptor here comes from a human donor in good health. Some clones in this sample may be carry-over from other donors' samples. Both conserved end residues are part of each CDR3. Fields, in order: J gene, V gene, CDR3 protein.

j_call: TRBJ2-5
v_call: TRBV5-4
cdr3_aa: CASSSYENGLAGESQYF

j_call: TRBJ2-6
v_call: TRBV6-5
cdr3_aa: CASSPGSGANVLTF

j_call: TRBJ1-1
v_call: TRBV13
cdr3_aa: CASSLQMNTEAFF

j_call: TRBJ2-7
v_call: TRBV29-1
cdr3_aa: CSVVISGYEQYF

j_call: TRBJ1-2
v_call: TRBV5-1
cdr3_aa: CASSFEGGGDGYTF

j_call: TRBJ2-7
v_call: TRBV29-1
cdr3_aa: CSVFLKAGGYEQYF

j_call: TRBJ2-2
v_call: TRBV27
cdr3_aa: CASSLSGPNTGELFF

j_call: TRBJ2-1
v_call: TRBV20-1
cdr3_aa: CSATQTDSSYNEQFF

j_call: TRBJ2-1
v_call: TRBV28
cdr3_aa: CASSIGVSASYNEQFF

j_call: TRBJ1-1
v_call: TRBV7-9
cdr3_aa: CASSISLGEADEAFF

j_call: TRBJ1-1
v_call: TRBV29-1
cdr3_aa: CSARGLNTEAFF

j_call: TRBJ2-3
v_call: TRBV12-3/TRBV12-4
cdr3_aa: CASSFLQRGGTDTQYF

j_call: TRBJ2-2
v_call: TRBV7-6
cdr3_aa: CASGLSTGGVTGELFF

j_call: TRBJ2-7
v_call: TRBV7-2
cdr3_aa: CASSLGPAGTSYEQYF